This T cell receptor beta chain was captured by sequencing in a study of blood T cell repertoires in COVID-19. In the original analysis: Amplification from reference gene primers served as the basis for estimated nucleated cell counts. Clones were sequenced by immunoSEQ multiplex PCR, and TCRdb holds only the in-frame ones, with some missing. V, J and clone size reflect that table, while D and trimming were determined from the DNA. The sample shows about 39,000 clones, approximately 83% of them seen only once. The CDR3 consists of 13 residues. Per the germline V gene, CDR1 is LNHDA and CDR2 is SQIVND (reference sequence). The V gene end was trimmed by 6 bases and the J gene end by 1 base; junction bases not matched to a gene: 0. Comments on this clone: The sample holds other DNA sequences that translate to the same CDR3.

This chain links TRBV19 with TRBJ1-1, with 9 bases fitting TRBD1. Sequencing was carried out using peripheral blood. The sequence was collected from a man in his forties with active COVID-19. CDR3 sequence: CASRGQGNTEAFF. CDR3 nucleotide sequence: TGTGCCAGTAGGGGACAGGGGAACACTGAAGCTTTCTTT.